One T cell receptor (beta chain) is described in this entry. Its target is unknown. The donors gave bone marrow, and they were healthy. This record belongs to a study of cytomegalovirus exposure and HLA in healthy donors. Study context: Earlier, 150 million to 200 million T cells were analyzed, and around 100 million unique TCR beta sequences were found among them. Study-level points and caveats: Presence/absence analyses assumed roughly uniform sequencing depth across donors, which may not hold. Among TCR sequences, most were rare, though some public TCRs appeared in many donors.

PCR involved 60 Vbeta and 13 Jbeta primers. Some clones are missing from TCRdb's copy, which holds only in-frame ones; the method was immunoSEQ multiplex PCR. The sample lists about 200,000 clones, approximately 85% seen once, with around 1.6% in the top ten. The source material was PBMCs. This clonotype was obtained from a girl aged 10 to 17 in good health and CMV-seropositive.

The CDR3 loop is CASSALAGDYNEQFF. CDR3 nucleotides: TGCGCCAGCAGCGCCTTAGCGGGGGATTACAATGAGCAGTTCTTC. V gene TRBV5-1 combines with J gene TRBJ2-1; 9 bases align to TRBD2. Trimming removed 4 bases from V and 4 bases from J; junction bases left unmatched: 6. CDR1 and CDR2 (germline): SGHRS, YFSETQ. CDR3 length: 15 amino acids. The whole variable domain, filled in from reference TRBV5-1 and TRBJ2-1, reads KAGVTQTPRYLIKTRGQQVTLSCSPISGHRSVSWYQQTPGQGLQFLFEYFSETQRNKGNFPGRFSGRQFSNSRSEMNVSTLELGDSALYLCASSALAGDYNEQFFGPGTRLTVL.